The T cell receptor beta chain described here comes from a study of blood T cell repertoires in COVID-19. Background on the study: T cells, B-cell-depleted T cells, or PBMCs provided the cDNA or gDNA that served as material.

Germline CDR1 is MNHEY and CDR2 is SVGEGT. The CDR3 is 12 residues long. V lost 4 bases, J lost 5 bases, and 9 bases lay in between. In the source study's methods: Amplification from reference gene primers served as the basis for estimated nucleated cell counts. TCRdb keeps only in-frame clones here, not all; method: immunoSEQ multiplex PCR. That table supplies the V and J calls and clone size; D and trimming were determined from the DNA. The data contain more than 110,000 clones, roughly four fifths of them singletons. The receptor was isolated from a young woman who had been exposed to COVID-19. The V and J genes are TRBV6-2 or TRBV6-3 and TRBJ2-7; perhaps TRBD2 as D (5 bases). The material sequenced was PBMCs or T cells enriched from blood (not recorded which). The CDR3 region is CASSWTGNEQYF. DNA for the CDR3: TGTGCCAGCAGTTGGACGGGAAACGAGCAGTACTTC.